This TCR beta chain was observed in a study of cytomegalovirus exposure and HLA in healthy donors. Vbeta (60) and Jbeta (13) primers were used in the PCR. Assay: immunoSEQ multiplex PCR; the TCRdb copy retains only in-frame clones and omits some. The data show more than 90,000 clones, with around 85% seen just once and under 5% held by the top ten. The CDR3 is 10 amino acids. Germline assignment: CDR1 MDHEN and CDR2 SYDVKM. About this clone: Its antigen remains unknown. A read error may account for a junction end that differs from germline.

Points from the study as a whole: Beyond CMV serostatus, there was no information to go on about immune exposure. With DRB1 most and HLA-C fewest, TCR association rates differed between HLA loci in a later analysis. The Asian-associated ancestry cluster reportedly had fewer N-insertions than the approximately 670-donor mean in a later analysis.

This sequence joins TRBV28 and TRBJ2-7; 11 bases fit TRBD1. The sample taken for sequencing was PBMCs. This TCR was sampled from a man aged 25-40 years in good health and CMV-seronegative. In nucleotides, the CDR3 is TGTGCCAGCGGACAGGGGGCTATGGACTTC. Protein: CASGQGAMDF.